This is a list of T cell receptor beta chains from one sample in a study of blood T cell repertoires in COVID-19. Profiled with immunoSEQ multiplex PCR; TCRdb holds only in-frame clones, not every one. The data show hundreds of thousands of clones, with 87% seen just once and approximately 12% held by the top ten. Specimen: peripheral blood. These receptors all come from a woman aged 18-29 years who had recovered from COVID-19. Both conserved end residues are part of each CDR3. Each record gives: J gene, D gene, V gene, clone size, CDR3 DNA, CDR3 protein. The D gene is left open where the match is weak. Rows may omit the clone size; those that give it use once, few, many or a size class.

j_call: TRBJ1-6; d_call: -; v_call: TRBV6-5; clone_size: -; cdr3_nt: TGTGCCACTTCGCCGGGACATAATAATTCACCCCTCCACTTT; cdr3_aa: CATSPGHNNSPLHF
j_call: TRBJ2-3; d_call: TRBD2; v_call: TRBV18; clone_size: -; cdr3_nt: TGTGCCAGCTCACCACCGTTGGCTAGCGGGAGGCCAGAGGGGTATTTT; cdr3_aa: CASSPPLASGRPEGYF
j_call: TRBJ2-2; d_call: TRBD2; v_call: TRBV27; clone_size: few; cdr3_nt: TGTGCCAGCAGTTTAACTAGCGGGAGCCTTACCGGGGAGCTGTTTTTT; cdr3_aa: CASSLTSGSLTGELFF
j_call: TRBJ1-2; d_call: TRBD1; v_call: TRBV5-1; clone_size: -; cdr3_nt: TGCGCCAGCAGCTTGGAGGGACAGGGGGAGAGCTATGGCTACACCTTC; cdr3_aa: CASSLEGQGESYGYTF
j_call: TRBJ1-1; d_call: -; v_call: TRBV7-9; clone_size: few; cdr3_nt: TGTGCCAGCAACTTAGGCGACAGAAGGAACACTGAAGCTTTCTTT; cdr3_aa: CASNLGDRRNTEAFF
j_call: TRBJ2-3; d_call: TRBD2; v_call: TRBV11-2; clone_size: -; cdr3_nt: TGTGCCAGCAGCGTAGGGACTAGCGGGAGGGGGGATACGCAGTATTTT; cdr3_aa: CASSVGTSGRGDTQYF
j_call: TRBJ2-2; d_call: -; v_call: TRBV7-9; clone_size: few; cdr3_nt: TGTGCCAGCACCGACGACAGCACCCCGGCCGGGGAGCTGTTTTTT; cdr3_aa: CASTDDSTPAGELFF
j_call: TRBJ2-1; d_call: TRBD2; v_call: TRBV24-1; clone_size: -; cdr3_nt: TGTGCCACCAGTGCTAGCGGGAGGGCCCTTGACTACAATGAGCAGTTCTTC; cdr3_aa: CATSASGRALDYNEQFF
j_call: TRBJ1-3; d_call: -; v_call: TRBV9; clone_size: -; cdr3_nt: TGTGCCAGCAGCGTAGTCGAACAACACCTCGGAAACACCATATATTTT; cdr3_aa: CASSVVEQHLGNTIYF
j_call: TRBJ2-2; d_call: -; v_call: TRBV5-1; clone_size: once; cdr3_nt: TGCGCCAGCAGCTTGGATCCAGCGATCACCGGGGAGCTGTTTTTT; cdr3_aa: CASSLDPAITGELFF
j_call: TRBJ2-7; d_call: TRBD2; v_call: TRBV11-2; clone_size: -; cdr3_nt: TGTGCCAGCAGCTTAGTGGGTAGCGGGACCTCACTTTACGAGCAGTACTTC; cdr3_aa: CASSLVGSGTSLYEQYF
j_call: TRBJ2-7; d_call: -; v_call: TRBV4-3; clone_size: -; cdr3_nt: TGCGCCAGCAGCCGCAAGGAGAAAGGGGGCGAGCAGTACTTC; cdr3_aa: CASSRKEKGGEQYF
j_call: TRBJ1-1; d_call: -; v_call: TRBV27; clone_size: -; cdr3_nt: TGTGCCAGCACCCACAGGGCGAACACTGAAGCTTTCTTT; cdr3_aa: CASTHRANTEAFF
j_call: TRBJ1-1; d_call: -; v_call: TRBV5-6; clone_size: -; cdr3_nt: TGTGCCAGCAGCGATTCAGGGAATACTGAAGCTTTCTTT; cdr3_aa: CASSDSGNTEAFF
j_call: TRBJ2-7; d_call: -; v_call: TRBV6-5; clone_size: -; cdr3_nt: TGTGCCAGCAGCCCCGGGACACTTCCCTACGAGCAGTACTTC; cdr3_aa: CASSPGTLPYEQYF
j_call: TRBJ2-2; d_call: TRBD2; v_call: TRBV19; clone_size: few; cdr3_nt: TGTGCCAGTATCAATAGCGGGAGGGTGAACACCGGGGAGCTGTTTTTT; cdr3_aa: CASINSGRVNTGELFF
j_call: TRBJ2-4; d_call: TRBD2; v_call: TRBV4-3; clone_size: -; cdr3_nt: TGCGCCAGCAGCCAAGGCCCGGGACTAGAAGGTGAAAACATTCAGTACTTC; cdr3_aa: CASSQGPGLEGENIQYF
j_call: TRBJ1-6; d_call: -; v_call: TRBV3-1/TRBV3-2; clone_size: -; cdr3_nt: TGTGCCAGCAGCCAAGAGCTCCTAGGGGCCGCGGGGAATTCACCCCTCCACTTT; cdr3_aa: CASSQELLGAAGNSPLHF
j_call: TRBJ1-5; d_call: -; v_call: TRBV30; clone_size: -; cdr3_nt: TGTGCCTGGAGTGTGGCCGGGGGCAATCAGCCCCAGCATTTT; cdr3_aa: CAWSVAGGNQPQHF
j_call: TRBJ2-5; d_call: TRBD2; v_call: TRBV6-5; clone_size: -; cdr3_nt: TGTGCCAAGAAGCGGGAGGGCCCGGAGACCCAGTACTTC; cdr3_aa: CAKKREGPETQYF
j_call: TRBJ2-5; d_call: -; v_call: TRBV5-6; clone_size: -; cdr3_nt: TGTGCCAGCAGCGGGGCCCCCCCGGAGACCCAGTACTTC; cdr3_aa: CASSGAPPETQYF
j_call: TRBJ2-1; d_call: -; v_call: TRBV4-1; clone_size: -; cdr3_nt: TGCGCCAGCAGCTCCAATTCTGGGGCTTACAATGAGCAGTTCTTC; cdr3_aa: CASSSNSGAYNEQFF
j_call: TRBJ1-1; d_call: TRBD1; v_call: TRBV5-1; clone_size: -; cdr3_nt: TGCGCCAGCACTTTCACAGGGGATCTAAGCACTGAAGCTTTCTTT; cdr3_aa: CASTFTGDLSTEAFF
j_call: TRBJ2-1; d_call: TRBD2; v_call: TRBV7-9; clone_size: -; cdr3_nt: TGTGCCAGCAGCCCGGGACTAGCGGTTACCTACAATGAGCAGTTCTTC; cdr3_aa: CASSPGLAVTYNEQFF
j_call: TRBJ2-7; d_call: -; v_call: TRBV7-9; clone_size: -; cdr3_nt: TGTGCCAGCAGCTTGGACAGTATTAACTACGAGCAGTACTTC; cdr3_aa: CASSLDSINYEQYF
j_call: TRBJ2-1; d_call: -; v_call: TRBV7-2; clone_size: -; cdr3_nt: TGTGCCTCCTCAAACGAGGAATACAATGAGCAGTTCTTC; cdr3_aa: CASSNEEYNEQFF
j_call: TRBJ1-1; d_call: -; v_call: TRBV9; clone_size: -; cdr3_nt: TGTGCCAGCAGCGGGAACCCCAGGGGAATTGCCAACACTGAAGCTTTCTTT; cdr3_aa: CASSGNPRGIANTEAFF
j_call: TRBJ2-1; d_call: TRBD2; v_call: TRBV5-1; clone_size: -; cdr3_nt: TGCGCCAGCAGCTTAACTAGCGGGAGCAATGAGCAGTTCTTC; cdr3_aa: CASSLTSGSNEQFF
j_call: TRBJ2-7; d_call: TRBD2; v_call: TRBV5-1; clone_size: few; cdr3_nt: TGCGCCAGTAAGCGGGAGGGGGACTCCTACGAGCAGTACTTC; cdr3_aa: CASKREGDSYEQYF
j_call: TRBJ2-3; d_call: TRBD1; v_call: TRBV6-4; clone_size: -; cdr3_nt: TGTGCCAGCAGTGAGGGACAGGCCACAGATACGCAGTATTTT; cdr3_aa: CASSEGQATDTQYF
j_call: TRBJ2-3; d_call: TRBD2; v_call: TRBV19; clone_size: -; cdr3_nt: TGTGCCAGTAGTAGAGCGGGAGGGCCCCCAGATACGCAGTATTTT; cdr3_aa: CASSRAGGPPDTQYF
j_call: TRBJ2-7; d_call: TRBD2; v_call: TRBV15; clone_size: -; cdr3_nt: TGTGCCACCAGCAGAGGGACTAGCGGGAGAGGTAACTACGAGCAGTACTTC; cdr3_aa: CATSRGTSGRGNYEQYF
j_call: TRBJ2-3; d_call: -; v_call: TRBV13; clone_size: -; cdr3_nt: TGTGCCAGCAGCTCCGAAATAGACGGTGGGACTCAGCCGCAGTATTTT; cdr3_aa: CASSSEIDGGTQPQYF
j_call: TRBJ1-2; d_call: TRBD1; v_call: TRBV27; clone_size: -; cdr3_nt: TGTGCCAGCAGTATCACAGGGGGCGATTATGGCTACACCTTC; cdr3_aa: CASSITGGDYGYTF
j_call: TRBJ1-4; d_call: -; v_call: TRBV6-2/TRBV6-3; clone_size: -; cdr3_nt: TGTGCCAGCAGTTACGCCAGGGAGGCAACTAATGAAAAACTGTTTTTT; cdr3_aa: CASSYAREATNEKLFF
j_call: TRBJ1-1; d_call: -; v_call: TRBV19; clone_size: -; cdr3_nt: TGTGCCAGTAGTATCATTGGCAGGGGAAACACTGAAGCTTTCTTT; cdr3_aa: CASSIIGRGNTEAFF
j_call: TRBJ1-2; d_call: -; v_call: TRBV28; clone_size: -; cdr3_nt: TGTGCCAGCAGTTTCCCGGATGGCTACACCTTC; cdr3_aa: CASSFPDGYTF
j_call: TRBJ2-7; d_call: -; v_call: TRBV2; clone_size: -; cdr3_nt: TGTGCCAGCAGGGACATCTACTCCTACGAGCAGTACTTC; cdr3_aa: CASRDIYSYEQYF
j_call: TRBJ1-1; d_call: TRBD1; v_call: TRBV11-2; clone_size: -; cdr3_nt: TGTGCCAGCAGCTTATTCCCGCCAGGGGGACCGAACACTGAAGCTTTCTTT; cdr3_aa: CASSLFPPGGPNTEAFF
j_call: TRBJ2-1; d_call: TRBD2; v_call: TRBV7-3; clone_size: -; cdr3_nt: TGTGCCAGCAGCTTAAACCGGCTAGCGGGATACAATGAGCAGTTCTTC; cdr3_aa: CASSLNRLAGYNEQFF
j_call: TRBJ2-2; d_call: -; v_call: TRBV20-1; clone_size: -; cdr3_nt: TGCAGTGCAAGTGGGACCGCGGGTCAAACCGGGGAGCTGTTTTTT; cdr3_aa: CSASGTAGQTGELFF
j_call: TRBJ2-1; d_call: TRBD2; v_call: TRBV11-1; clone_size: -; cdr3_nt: TGTGCCAGCAGCTTAAGCGGGACTAGAAGCTACAATGAGCAGTTCTTC; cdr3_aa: CASSLSGTRSYNEQFF
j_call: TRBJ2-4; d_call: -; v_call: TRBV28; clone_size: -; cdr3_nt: TGTGCCAGCAGTTTGAGGGCCATTCAGTACTTC; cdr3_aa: CASSLRAIQYF
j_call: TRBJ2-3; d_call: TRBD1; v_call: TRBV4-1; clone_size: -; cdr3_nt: TGCGCCAGCAGCCAAGAAAAGACAGGGGAAGGTGACGGCACAGATACGCAGTATTTT; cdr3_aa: CASSQEKTGEGDGTDTQYF
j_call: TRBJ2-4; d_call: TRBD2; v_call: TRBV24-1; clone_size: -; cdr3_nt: TGTGCCACCAGTGATCCGGGACTAGCGGGCGAGGCCAAAAACATTCAGTACTTC; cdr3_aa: CATSDPGLAGEAKNIQYF
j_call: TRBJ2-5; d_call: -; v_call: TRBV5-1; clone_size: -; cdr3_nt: TGCGCCAGCCGGGCGGACGGAGCGGCACAAGAGACCCAGTACTTC; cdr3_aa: CASRADGAAQETQYF